This T cell receptor beta chain was captured by sequencing in a study of beta chain features in type 1 diabetes. Overall study context: Cell yields, age and gender were similar between patients and healthy donors. Whole-study results and caveats: All four CD4+ subsets from Type 1 diabetes patients carried moderately but significantly shorter TCRB CDR3s.

Expressed TCRB transcripts were sequenced, since all the RNA that had been isolated was reverse transcribed. Sequencing used immunoSEQ multiplex PCR; TCRdb keeps in-frame clones, though not all of them. The sample has hundreds of thousands of clones; 15% are singletons. This clone was recorded only once. Its specificity is not known. This receptor was identified in a man between 18 and 35 years old in good health. The sequencing sample was made of naive CD4+ T cells from blood.

In nucleotides, the CDR3 is TGTGCCAGCAGCTTAGCCGCCCTGGGGTCCGCGAACACCGGGGAGCTGTTTTTT. Translated, it gives CASSLAALGSANTGELFF. V gene TRBV7-2 combines with J gene TRBJ2-2; D ambiguous. V was pared by 0 bases and J by 0 bases, with 14 bases between. The CDR3 contains 18 residues. CDR1 SGHTA and CDR2 FQGNSA come from the germline V gene.